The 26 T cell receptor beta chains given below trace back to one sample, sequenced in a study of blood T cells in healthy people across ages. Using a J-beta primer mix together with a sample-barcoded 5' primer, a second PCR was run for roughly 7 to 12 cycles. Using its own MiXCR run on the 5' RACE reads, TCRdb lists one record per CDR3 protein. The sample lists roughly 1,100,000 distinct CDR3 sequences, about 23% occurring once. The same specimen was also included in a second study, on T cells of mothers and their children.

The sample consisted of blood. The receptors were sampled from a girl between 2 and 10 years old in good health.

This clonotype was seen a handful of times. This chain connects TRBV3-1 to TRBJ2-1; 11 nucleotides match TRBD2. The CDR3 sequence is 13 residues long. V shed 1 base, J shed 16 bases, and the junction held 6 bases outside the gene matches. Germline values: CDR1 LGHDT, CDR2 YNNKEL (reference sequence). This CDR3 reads CASSQGAGTSGFF. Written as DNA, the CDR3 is TGTGCCAGCAGCCAAGGGGCGGGGACTAGCGGCTTCTTC.

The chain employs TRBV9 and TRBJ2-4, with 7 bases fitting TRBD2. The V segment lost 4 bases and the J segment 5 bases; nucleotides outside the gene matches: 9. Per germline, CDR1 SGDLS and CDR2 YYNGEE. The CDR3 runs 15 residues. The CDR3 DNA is TGTGCCAGCAGCCGGGGAGGGATCAGCCAAAACATTCAGTACTTC. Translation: CASSRGGISQNIQYF.

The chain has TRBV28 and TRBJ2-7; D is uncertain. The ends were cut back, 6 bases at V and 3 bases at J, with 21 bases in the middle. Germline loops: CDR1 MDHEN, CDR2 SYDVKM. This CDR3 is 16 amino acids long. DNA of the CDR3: TGTGCCAGCAGCAAACTATCGAGTGTGGGGTTCTACGAGCAGTACTTC. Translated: CASSKLSSVGFYEQYF.

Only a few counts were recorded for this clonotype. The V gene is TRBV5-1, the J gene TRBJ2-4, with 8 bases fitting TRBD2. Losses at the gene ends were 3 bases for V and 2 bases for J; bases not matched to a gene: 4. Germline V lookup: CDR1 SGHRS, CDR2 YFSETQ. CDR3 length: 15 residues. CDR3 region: CASSSDSGTKNIQYF. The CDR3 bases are TGCGCCAGCAGCTCCGATAGCGGGACCAAAAACATTCAGTACTTC.

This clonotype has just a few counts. This CDR3 is CASSHAGVPDTQYF. The CDR3 DNA reads TGTGCCAGCAGCCATGCGGGAGTACCGGATACGCAGTATTTT. The rearrangement joins TRBV3-1 to TRBJ2-3; 7 nucleotides match TRBD2. CDR1 and CDR2 from the germline V gene are LGHDT and YNNKEL (reference sequence). With V trimmed by 3 bases and J by 6 bases, 6 bases remained unmatched. This CDR3 comprises 14 residues.

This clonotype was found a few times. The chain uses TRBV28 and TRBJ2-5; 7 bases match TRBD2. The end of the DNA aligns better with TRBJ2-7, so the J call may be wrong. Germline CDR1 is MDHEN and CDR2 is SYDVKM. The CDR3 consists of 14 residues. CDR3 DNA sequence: TGTGCCAATTCAGGACGGGGGGTTTTTTACGAGCAGTACTTC. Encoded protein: CANSGRGVFYEQYF.

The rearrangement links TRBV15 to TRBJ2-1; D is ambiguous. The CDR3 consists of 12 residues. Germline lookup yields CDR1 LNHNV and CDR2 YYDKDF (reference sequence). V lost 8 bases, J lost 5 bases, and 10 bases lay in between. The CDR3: CATVGLDNEQFF. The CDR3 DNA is TGTGCCACCGTAGGGTTGGACAATGAGCAGTTCTTC.

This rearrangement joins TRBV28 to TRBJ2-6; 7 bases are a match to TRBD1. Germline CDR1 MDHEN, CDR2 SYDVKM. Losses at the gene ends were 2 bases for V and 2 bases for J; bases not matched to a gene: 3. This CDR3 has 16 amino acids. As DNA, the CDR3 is TGTGCCAGCAGTTTACTTGACAGGGCTGGGGCCAACGTCCTGACTTTC. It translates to CASSLLDRAGANVLTF.

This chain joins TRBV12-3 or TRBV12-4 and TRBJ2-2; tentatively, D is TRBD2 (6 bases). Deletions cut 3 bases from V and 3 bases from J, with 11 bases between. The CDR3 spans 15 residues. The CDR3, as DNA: TGTGCCAGCAGTTTCACGGGAGTGGACACCGGGGAGCTGTTTTTT. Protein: CASSFTGVDTGELFF.

DNA of the CDR3: TGCGCCAGCAGATACAGGGACTACTACGAGCAGTACTTC. As protein: CASRYRDYYEQYF. The chain carries TRBV5-1 and TRBJ2-7, with D possibly TRBD2 on 7 matching bases. There are 13 residues in the CDR3. Trimming took off 5 bases at V and 3 bases at J, with 12 bases between the two ends. The V gene's germline CDR1 is SGHRS and CDR2 YFSETQ.

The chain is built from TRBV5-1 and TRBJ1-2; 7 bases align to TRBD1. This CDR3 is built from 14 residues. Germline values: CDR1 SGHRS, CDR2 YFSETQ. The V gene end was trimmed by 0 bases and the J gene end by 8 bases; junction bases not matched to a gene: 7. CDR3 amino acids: CASSLGQGAWGYTF. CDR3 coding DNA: TGCGCCAGCAGCTTGGGACAGGGAGCGTGGGGCTACACCTTC.

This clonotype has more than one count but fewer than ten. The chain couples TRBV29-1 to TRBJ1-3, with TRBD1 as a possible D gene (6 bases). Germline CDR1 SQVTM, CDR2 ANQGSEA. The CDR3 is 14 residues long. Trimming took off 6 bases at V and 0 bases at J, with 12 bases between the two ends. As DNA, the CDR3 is TGCAGCGTGCTTACAGGGTCCTCTGGAAACACCATATATTTT. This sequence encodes CSVLTGSSGNTIYF.

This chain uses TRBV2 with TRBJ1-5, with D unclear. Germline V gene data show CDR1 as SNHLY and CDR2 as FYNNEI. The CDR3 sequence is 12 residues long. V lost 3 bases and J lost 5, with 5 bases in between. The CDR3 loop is CASSDYYQPQHF. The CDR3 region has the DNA TGTGCCAGCAGTGATTATTATCAGCCCCAGCATTTT.

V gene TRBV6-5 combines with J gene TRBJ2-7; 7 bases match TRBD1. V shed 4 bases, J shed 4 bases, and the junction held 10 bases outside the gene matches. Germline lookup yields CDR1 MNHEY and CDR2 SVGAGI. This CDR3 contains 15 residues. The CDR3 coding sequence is TGTGCCAGCAGTTCTTCCGGGACAGCGAATTACGAGCAGTACTTC. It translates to CASSSSGTANYEQYF.

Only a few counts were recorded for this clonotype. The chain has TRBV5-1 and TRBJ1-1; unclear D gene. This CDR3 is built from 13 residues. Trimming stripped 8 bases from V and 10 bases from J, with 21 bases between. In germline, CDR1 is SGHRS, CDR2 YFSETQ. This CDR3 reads CASTDLDLTGAFF. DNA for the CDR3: TGCGCCAGTACCGACCTCGACTTAACCGGAGCTTTCTTT.

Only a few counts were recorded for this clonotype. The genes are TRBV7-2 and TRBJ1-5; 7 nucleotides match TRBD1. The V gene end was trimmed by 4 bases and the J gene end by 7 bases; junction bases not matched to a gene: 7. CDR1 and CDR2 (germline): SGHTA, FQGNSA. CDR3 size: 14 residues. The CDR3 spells CASSSGGTSQPQHF. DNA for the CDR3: TGTGCCAGCAGCTCAGGGGGGACTTCACAGCCCCAGCATTTT.

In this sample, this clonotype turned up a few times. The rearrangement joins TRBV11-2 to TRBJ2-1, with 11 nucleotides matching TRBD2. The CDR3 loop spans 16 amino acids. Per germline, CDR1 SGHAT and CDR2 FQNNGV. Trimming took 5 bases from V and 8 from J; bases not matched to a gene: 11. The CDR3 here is CASSKPIAGGHDEQFF. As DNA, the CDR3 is TGTGCCAGCAGCAAACCTATAGCGGGAGGGCACGATGAGCAGTTCTTC.

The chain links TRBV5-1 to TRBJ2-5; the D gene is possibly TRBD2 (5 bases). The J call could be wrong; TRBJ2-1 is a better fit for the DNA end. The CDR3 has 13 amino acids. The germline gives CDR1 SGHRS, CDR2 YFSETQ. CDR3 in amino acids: CASSPTGVNEQFF. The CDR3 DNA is TGCGCCAGCAGCCCTACCGGGGTTAATGAGCAGTTCTTC.

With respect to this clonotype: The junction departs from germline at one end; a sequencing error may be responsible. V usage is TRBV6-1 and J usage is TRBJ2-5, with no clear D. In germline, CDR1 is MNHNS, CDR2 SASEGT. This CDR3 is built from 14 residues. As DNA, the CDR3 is TGTGCCAGCAGTCCGAATTATATGGCGGAGACCCAGCACTTC. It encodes CASSPNYMAETQHF.

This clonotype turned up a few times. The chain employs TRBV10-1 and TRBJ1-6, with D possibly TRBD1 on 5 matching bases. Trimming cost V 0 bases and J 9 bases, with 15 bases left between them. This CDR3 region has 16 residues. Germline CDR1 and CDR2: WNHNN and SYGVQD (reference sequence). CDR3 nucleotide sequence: TGCGCCAGCAGTGAGTCTCGGGACCCCCTTTTTTCACCCCTCCACTTT. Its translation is CASSESRDPLFSPLHF.

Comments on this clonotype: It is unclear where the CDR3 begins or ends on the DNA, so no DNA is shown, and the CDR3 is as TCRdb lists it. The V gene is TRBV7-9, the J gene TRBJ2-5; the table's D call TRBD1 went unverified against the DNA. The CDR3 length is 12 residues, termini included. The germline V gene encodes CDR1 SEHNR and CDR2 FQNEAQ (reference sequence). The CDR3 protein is CASSFGTGAPDF.

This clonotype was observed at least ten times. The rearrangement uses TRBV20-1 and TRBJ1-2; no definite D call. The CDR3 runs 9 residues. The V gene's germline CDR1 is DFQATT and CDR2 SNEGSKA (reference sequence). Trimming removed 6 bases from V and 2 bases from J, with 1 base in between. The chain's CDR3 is CSANYGYTF. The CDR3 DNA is TGCAGTGCGAACTATGGCTACACCTTC.

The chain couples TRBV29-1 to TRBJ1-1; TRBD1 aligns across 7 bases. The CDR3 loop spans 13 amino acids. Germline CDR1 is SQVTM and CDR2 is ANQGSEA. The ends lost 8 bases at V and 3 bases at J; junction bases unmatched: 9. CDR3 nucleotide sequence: TGCAGCTCGAAGGCAGGGGGGGACACTGAAGCTTTCTTT. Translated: CSSKAGGDTEAFF.

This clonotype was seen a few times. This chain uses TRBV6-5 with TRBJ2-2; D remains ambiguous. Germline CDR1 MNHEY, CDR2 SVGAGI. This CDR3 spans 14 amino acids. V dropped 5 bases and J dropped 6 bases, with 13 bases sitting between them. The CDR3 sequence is CASSRAIGPGELFF. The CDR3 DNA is TGTGCCAGCAGTCGGGCAATAGGCCCCGGGGAGCTGTTTTTT.

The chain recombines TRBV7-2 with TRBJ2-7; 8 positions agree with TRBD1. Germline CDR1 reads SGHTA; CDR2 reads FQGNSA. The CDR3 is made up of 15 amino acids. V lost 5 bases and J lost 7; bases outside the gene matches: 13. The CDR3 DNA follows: TGTGCCAGCAGCCCTTTGACAGGGGCCCCCAGAGAGCAGTACTTC. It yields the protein CASSPLTGAPREQYF.

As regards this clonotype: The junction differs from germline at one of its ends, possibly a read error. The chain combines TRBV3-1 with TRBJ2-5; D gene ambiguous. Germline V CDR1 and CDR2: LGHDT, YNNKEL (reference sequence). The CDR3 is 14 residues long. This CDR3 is CASSQTPSQETRYF. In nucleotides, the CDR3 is TGTGCCAGCAGCCAAACGCCCTCTCAAGAGACCCGGTACTTC.